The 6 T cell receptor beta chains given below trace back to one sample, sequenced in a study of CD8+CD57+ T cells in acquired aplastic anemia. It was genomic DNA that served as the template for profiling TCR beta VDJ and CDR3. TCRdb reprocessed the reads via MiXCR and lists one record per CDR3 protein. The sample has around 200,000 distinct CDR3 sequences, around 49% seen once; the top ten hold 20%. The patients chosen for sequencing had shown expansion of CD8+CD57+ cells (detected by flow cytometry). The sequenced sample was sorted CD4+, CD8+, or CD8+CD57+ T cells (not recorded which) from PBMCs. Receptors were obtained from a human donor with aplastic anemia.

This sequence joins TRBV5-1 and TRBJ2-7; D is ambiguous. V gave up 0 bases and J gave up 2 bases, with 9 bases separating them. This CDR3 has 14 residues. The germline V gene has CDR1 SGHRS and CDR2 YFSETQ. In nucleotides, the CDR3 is TGCGCCAGCAGCTTGGTGGGCCCCCCCTACGAGCAGTACTTC. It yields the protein CASSLVGPPYEQYF.

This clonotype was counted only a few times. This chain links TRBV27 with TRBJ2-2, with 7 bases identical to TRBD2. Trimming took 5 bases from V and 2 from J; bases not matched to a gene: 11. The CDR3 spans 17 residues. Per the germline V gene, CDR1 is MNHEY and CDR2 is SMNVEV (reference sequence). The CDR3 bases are TGTGCCAGCAGTAGACTCACCGGGACTATTAACACCGGGGAGCTGTTTTTT. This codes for CASSRLTGTINTGELFF.

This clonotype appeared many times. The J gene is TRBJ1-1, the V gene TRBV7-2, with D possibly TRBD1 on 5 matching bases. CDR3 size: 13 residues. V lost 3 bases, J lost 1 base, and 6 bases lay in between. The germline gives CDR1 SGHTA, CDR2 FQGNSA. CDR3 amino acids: CASSFGTNTEAFF. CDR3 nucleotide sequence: TGTGCCAGCAGCTTCGGGACGAACACTGAAGCTTTCTTT.

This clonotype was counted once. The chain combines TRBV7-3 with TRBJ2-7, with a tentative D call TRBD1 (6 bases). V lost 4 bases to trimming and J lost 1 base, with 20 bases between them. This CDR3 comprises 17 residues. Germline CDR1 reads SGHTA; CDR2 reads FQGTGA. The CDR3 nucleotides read TGTGCCAGCAGCTACCCCTCTGAGGGGGTACGTTCCTACGAGCAGTACTTC. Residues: CASSYPSEGVRSYEQYF.

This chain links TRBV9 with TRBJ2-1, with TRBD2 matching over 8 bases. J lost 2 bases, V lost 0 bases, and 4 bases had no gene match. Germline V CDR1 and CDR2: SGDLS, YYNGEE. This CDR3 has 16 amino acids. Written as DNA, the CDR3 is TGTGCCAGCAGCGTAGTGTCGGGGGGGCCCTACAATGAGCAGTTCTTC. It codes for CASSVVSGGPYNEQFF. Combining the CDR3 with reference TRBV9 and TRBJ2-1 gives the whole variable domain DSGVTQTPKHLITATGQRVTLRCSPRSGDLSVYWYQQSLDQGLQFLIQYYNGEERAKGNILERFSAQQFPDLHSELNLSSLELGDSALYFCASSVVSGGPYNEQFFGPGTRLTVL.

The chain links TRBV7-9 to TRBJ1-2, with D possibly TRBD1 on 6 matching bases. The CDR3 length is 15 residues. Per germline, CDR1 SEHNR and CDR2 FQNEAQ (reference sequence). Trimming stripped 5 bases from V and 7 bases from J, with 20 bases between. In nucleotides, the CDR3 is TGTGCCAGCAGCCCCCTGGGGGGGACATCGGGTGGCTACACCTTC. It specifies CASSPLGGTSGGYTF.